Listed below are T cell receptor beta chains from one sample, sequenced in a study of blood T cell repertoires in COVID-19. The data were produced by immunoSEQ multiplex PCR, yet TCRdb's version contains in-frame clones alone and is incomplete. Altogether fewer than 200,000 clones are present, 60% to 85% being singletons, with the ten largest covering approximately 8%. The specimen was peripheral blood. Receptor source: a man in his 60s with acute or convalescent COVID-19. Both conserved end residues are trimmed from each CDR3. The size entry is marked missing in some rows and otherwise reads once, few, many or a size class.

cdr3_length clone_size j_call v_call cdr3_aa
11 few TRBJ2-7 TRBV2 ASSEKGAYEQY
13 . TRBJ2-2 TRBV4-3 ASSQATGGSGELF
13 . TRBJ1-2 TRBV9 ASSVVAGDNYGYT
11 . TRBJ2-5 TRBV5-4 ASSSAGADFQY
14 once TRBJ2-3 TRBV10-3 AISAAGQVSTDTQY
11 . TRBJ1-1 TRBV24-1 ATRTGMDTEAF
14 . TRBJ1-1 TRBV18 ASSETVTGGTTEAF
13 few TRBJ2-7 TRBV30 AWSVESGGYNEQY
15 . TRBJ1-2 TRBV5-1 ASSSRGQGASLYGYT
10 once TRBJ1-2 TRBV28 ASRGQGAGYT
13 . TRBJ2-2 TRBV7-2 ASSPETGVAGELF
13 . TRBJ2-1 TRBV6-5 ASSLQESSYNEQF
12 . TRBJ2-1 TRBV11-3 ASSRQGAGNEQF
13 . TRBJ2-7 TRBV19 ASRSSDRGFYEQY
10 once TRBJ2-2 TRBV6-1 ASNTGSGELF
14 . TRBJ2-3 TRBV18 ASSQTSGGLTDTQY
12 . TRBJ1-2 TRBV5-1 ASSLNSLNYGYT
10 few TRBJ1-2 TRBV12-3/TRBV12-4 ASSQGLHGYT
14 few TRBJ2-3 TRBV5-6 ASSTDRAPSTDTQY
10 . TRBJ1-5 TRBV4-2 ASSQGGQPQH
12 . TRBJ1-1 TRBV6-5 ASSWTGARTEAF
15 . TRBJ2-7 TRBV7-8 ASSLVGRGGASHEQY
13 . TRBJ1-6 TRBV2 ASTRDGQGGSPLH